The rows below give T cell receptor beta chains drawn from one sample of a study of cytomegalovirus exposure and HLA in healthy donors. The data were produced by immunoSEQ multiplex PCR, yet TCRdb's version contains in-frame clones alone and is incomplete. Seen here are more than 95,000 clones, approximately 84% observed once, and the top ten hold roughly 6%. The sample was PBMCs. The receptors come from a male donor in good health and CMV-seronegative. Both conserved end residues are part of each CDR3. The D gene is left open where the match is weak. Clone size is not always given. Where it is, it says once, few, many or a class for expanded clones.

j_call v_call clone_size d_call cdr3_aa cdr3_nt
TRBJ2-6 TRBV7-9 NA NA CASSLGLLTGANVLTF TGTGCCAGCAGCTTAGGGCTTCTGACTGGGGCCAACGTCCTGACTTTC
TRBJ2-1 TRBV5-1 NA NA CASNEGAYNEQFF TGCGCCAGCAACGAAGGGGCGTACAATGAGCAGTTCTTC
TRBJ2-3 TRBV30 NA NA CAWSVLRGGDTQYF TGTGCCTGGAGTGTACTCCGAGGAGGAGATACGCAGTATTTT
TRBJ1-2 TRBV7-2 NA NA CASSLTQGGYTF TGTGCCAGCAGCTTGACTCAGGGTGGCTACACCTTC
TRBJ1-5 TRBV12-5 once NA CASGLDRNQPQHF TGTGCTAGTGGTTTGGACAGAAATCAGCCCCAGCATTTT
TRBJ2-2 TRBV2 NA NA CASSGTVEGGTGELFF TGTGCCAGCAGTGGTACCGTGGAGGGTGGCACCGGGGAGCTGTTTTTT
TRBJ2-6 TRBV19 NA NA CASSQGLGANVLTF TGTGCCAGTAGTCAGGGTCTCGGGGCCAACGTCCTGACTTTC
TRBJ1-1 TRBV29-1 NA TRBD1 CSGDRMNTEAFF TGCAGCGGGGACAGGATGAACACTGAAGCTTTCTTT
TRBJ2-4 TRBV2 NA TRBD2 CASSGGSGGRNIQYF TGTGCCAGCAGTGGTGGGAGCGGGGGGAGAAACATTCAGTACTTC
TRBJ2-3 TRBV2 NA NA CASSDSWGQVDTQYF TGTGCCAGCAGTGATTCATGGGGGCAGGTAGATACGCAGTATTTT
TRBJ2-3 TRBV5-1 NA TRBD2 CASSWGTSGATDTQYF TGCGCCAGCAGCTGGGGGACTAGCGGGGCCACAGATACGCAGTATTTT
TRBJ2-1 TRBV5-6 NA TRBD1 CASSLGGTAYNEQFF TGTGCCAGCAGCTTGGGAGGGACAGCCTACAATGAGCAGTTCTTC
TRBJ2-1 TRBV2 NA TRBD2 CASGTSGHNEQFF TGTGCCAGCGGGACTAGCGGTCACAATGAGCAGTTCTTC
TRBJ2-7 TRBV14 NA NA CASSQDVAGASYEQYF TGTGCCAGCAGCCAAGATGTGGCGGGTGCCTCCTACGAGCAGTACTTC
TRBJ2-7 TRBV19 NA TRBD1 CASSTGTGFLTEQYF TGTGCCAGTAGTACCGGGACAGGGTTCCTCACCGAGCAGTACTTC
TRBJ1-1 TRBV7-3 NA NA CASSPTVNTEAFF TGTGCCAGCAGCCCTACAGTGAACACTGAAGCTTTCTTT
TRBJ1-2 TRBV27 NA TRBD1 CASSTGQGPRVGGYTF TGTGCCAGCAGTACGGGACAGGGGCCCAGAGTTGGAGGCTACACCTTC
TRBJ2-1 TRBV5-1 NA TRBD2 CASSLDPTSGYNEQFF TGCGCCAGCAGCTTGGACCCGACTAGCGGATACAATGAGCAGTTCTTC
TRBJ1-1 TRBV6-5 NA NA CASSREGQPGTEAFF TGTGCCAGCAGTCGGGAAGGACAGCCGGGCACTGAAGCTTTCTTT
TRBJ1-4 TRBV13 NA TRBD1 CASSPKYRGGNEKLFF TGTGCCAGCAGCCCCAAATACAGGGGTGGTAATGAAAAACTGTTTTTT
TRBJ1-6 TRBV27 NA TRBD1 CASSLREPGQGAPGNSPLHF TGTGCCAGCAGTTTACGCGAACCGGGACAGGGGGCGCCTGGGAATTCACCCCTCCACTTT
TRBJ1-3 TRBV15 NA NA CATRGGISGNTIYF TGTGCCACCAGGGGGGGAATCTCTGGAAACACCATATATTTT
TRBJ1-6 TRBV7-4 NA NA CASSLVPRGCSPLHF TGTGCCAGCAGCTTAGTCCCCCGGGGATGCTCACCCCTCCACTTT
TRBJ2-7 TRBV27 NA TRBD1 CASSGTGASQRELVFEQYF TGTGCCAGCAGCGGGACAGGGGCTTCTCAGCGGGAGTTGGTTTTCGAGCAGTACTTC
TRBJ1-2 TRBV19 once NA CASSILWTDGYTF TGTGCCAGTAGTATACTGTGGACAGACGGCTACACCTTC
TRBJ2-1 TRBV4-3 NA NA CASSQGGNFRYNEQFF TGCGCCAGCAGCCAAGGCGGGAATTTTCGCTACAATGAGCAGTTCTTC
TRBJ1-5 TRBV18 once TRBD1 CASSRSGQGAAQPQHF TGTGCCAGCTCAAGATCCGGACAGGGGGCGGCTCAGCCCCAGCATTTT
TRBJ2-7 TRBV4-3 NA TRBD1 CASSQGSGTGFVQQYF TGCGCCAGCAGCCAAGGGTCCGGGACAGGTTTTGTCCAGCAGTACTTC
TRBJ2-7 TRBV15 few NA CATSREMPGRVYEQYF TGTGCCACCAGCAGAGAGATGCCAGGGCGAGTATACGAGCAGTACTTC
TRBJ2-7 TRBV29-1 NA TRBD2 CSAGSGKRYEQYF TGCAGCGCCGGTAGCGGGAAACGCTACGAGCAGTACTTC
TRBJ1-5 TRBV5-6 NA TRBD1 CASSFWTGNSNQPQHF TGTGCCAGCAGCTTTTGGACAGGCAATAGCAATCAGCCCCAGCATTTT
TRBJ2-7 TRBV12-2 once NA CASRLVGLIQCIYEQYF TGTGCAAGTCGCTTAGTGGGACTAATACAGTGTATCTACGAGCAGTACTTC
TRBJ1-5 TRBV19 NA NA CASSMGGGRQPQHF TGTGCCAGTAGTATGGGGGGGGGTCGACAGCCCCAGCATTTT
TRBJ2-4 TRBV5-1 few TRBD2 CASSSSGTGSIQYF TGCGCCAGCAGCTCTAGCGGGACGGGGAGCATTCAGTACTTC
TRBJ2-7 TRBV5-4 NA TRBD2 CASSSGTSGRGPHEQYF TGTGCCAGCAGCTCCGGGACTAGCGGGAGGGGCCCCCACGAGCAGTACTTC
TRBJ2-7 TRBV7-9 NA NA CASSFGRAYEQYF TGTGCCAGCAGCTTCGGCAGGGCCTACGAGCAGTACTTC
TRBJ2-7 TRBV7-9 NA NA CASSSRSETYEQYF TGTGCCAGCAGCTCCCGATCCGAAACCTACGAGCAGTACTTC
TRBJ1-5 TRBV10-3 NA TRBD1 CAISLGQGDNQPQHF TGTGCCATCAGCCTGGGGCAGGGGGACAATCAGCCCCAGCATTTT
TRBJ1-2 TRBV5-1 NA NA CASSLDRAGYGYTF TGCGCCAGCAGCTTGGACAGGGCGGGCTATGGCTACACCTTC
TRBJ2-7 TRBV6-1 many TRBD2 CASATSESYEQYF TGTGCCAGCGCAACTAGCGAGTCCTACGAGCAGTACTTC
TRBJ2-1 TRBV11-3 few TRBD2 CASSLSGTRYPTSYNEQFF TGTGCCAGCAGCTTGAGCGGGACCCGCTACCCGACTTCCTACAATGAGCAGTTCTTC
TRBJ2-1 TRBV10-3 NA TRBD2 CATAVAGVFNEQFF TGTGCCACCGCCGTAGCGGGAGTATTCAATGAGCAGTTCTTC
TRBJ1-3 TRBV9 NA TRBD1 CASSVEAPDRVYGNTIYF TGTGCCAGCAGCGTAGAGGCCCCAGACAGGGTGTATGGAAACACCATATATTTT
TRBJ2-1 TRBV7-7 NA NA CASSLAGDNEQFF TGTGCCAGCAGCTTAGCGGGAGACAATGAGCAGTTCTTC
TRBJ1-1 TRBV7-8 NA NA CASSPDRRGAFF TGTGCCAGCAGCCCGGACCGCCGAGGGGCTTTCTTT
TRBJ2-5 TRBV18 few NA CASSQQVDTLSQETQYF TGTGCCAGCTCACAACAAGTAGACACCCTTTCCCAAGAGACCCAGTACTTC
TRBJ2-2 TRBV9 NA NA CASSVVLGGPGELFF TGTGCCAGCAGCGTAGTCCTCGGGGGTCCCGGGGAGCTGTTTTTT